This entry concerns a single T cell receptor (beta chain). This specimen belongs to a study of PD-1 blockade in mismatch repair-deficient tumors. Sequencing used immunoSEQ multiplex PCR; TCRdb keeps in-frame clones, though not all of them. The table has tens of thousands of clones, about 87% seen once. Every patient had mismatch repair deficiency by PCR or immunohistochemistry. Germline V gene data show CDR1 as MNHGY and CDR2 as SVAAGI. V lost 3 bases and J 3 bases, leaving 24 bases between the germline ends. The CDR3 contains 19 residues. This TCR derives from an adult with mismatch repair-deficient cancer. The starting material was peripheral blood, obtained 52 weeks after starting pembrolizumab. J is TRBJ2-1 and V is TRBV6-9; weak D call: TRBD2 (12 bases). Written as DNA, the CDR3 is TGTGCCAGCAGTTACCCCGGGACAGGGGGACTAGCGGGCTACAATGAGCAGTTCTTC. It translates to CASSYPGTGGLAGYNEQFF.